One TCR beta chain is described in this entry. The ends were cut back, 3 bases at V and 6 bases at J, with 9 bases in the middle. Germline CDR1 and CDR2: KGHSH and LQKENI. This CDR3 contains 12 residues. The sample belongs to a study of blood T cell repertoires in COVID-19. Assay used: immunoSEQ multiplex PCR; TCRdb lists only in-frame clones, some missing. The sample shows around 180,000 clones, 70% to 90% of them seen only once. The specimen was peripheral blood. This receptor was taken from a woman aged 80 or over with acute or convalescent COVID-19. The genes are TRBV18 and TRBJ2-7, with D uncertain. CDR3 sequence: CASSPVSLEQYF. DNA of the CDR3: TGTGCCAGCTCACCCGTTAGCCTCGAGCAGTACTTC.